These 16 T cell receptor beta chains originate from one sample sequenced in a study of shared clonotypes between healthy human individuals. Clones were read by immunoSEQ multiplex PCR, and TCRdb kept only the in-frame ones, dropping some. The sample has 1,100,000 or so clones, more than 75% seen once; the top ten hold about 0.52%. The specimen sequenced was memory CD4+ T cells from PBMCs. Subset meaning: CD45RA-negative fraction. The receptor set was obtained from a man between 18 and 29 years old in good health. Some clones in this sample may be carry-over from other donors' samples.

V gene TRBV7-9 combines with J gene TRBJ2-7; 7 bases align to TRBD2. V dropped 4 bases and J dropped 5; count of bases not matched to a gene: 5. Germline CDR1 reads SEHNR; CDR2 reads FQNEAQ (reference sequence). The CDR3 covers 13 residues. The CDR3 here is CASSSTSLHEQYF. The CDR3 coding sequence is TGTGCCAGCAGCTCGACTAGCCTCCACGAGCAGTACTTC. Looking up the rest from reference TRBV7-9 and TRBJ2-7 gives the full variable domain: DTGVSQNPRHKITKRGQNVTFRCDPISEHNRLYWYRQTLGQGPEFLTYFQNEAQLEKSRLLSDRFSAERPKGSFSTLEIQRTEQGDSAMYLCASSSTSLHEQYFGPGTRLTVT.

The V gene is TRBV19, the J gene TRBJ2-7; no clear D gene. Germline lookup yields CDR1 LNHDA and CDR2 SQIVND (reference sequence). The CDR3 spans 12 residues. Trimming shortened V by 5 bases and J by 3 bases, and 8 bases separated the two germline ends. This CDR3 reads CASSEGNYEQYF. CDR3 nucleotides: TGTGCCAGTAGTGAAGGGAACTACGAGCAGTACTTC.

J is TRBJ1-3 and V is TRBV7-2; a weak D match, TRBD1 (5 bases). The length of the CDR3 is 15 residues. V lost 5 bases to trimming and J lost 3 bases, with 14 bases between them. Germline lookup yields CDR1 SGHTA and CDR2 FQGNSA. CDR3 sequence (DNA): TGTGCCAGCAGCAGCCTCAGGGCCGGTGGAAACACCATATATTTT. Its translation: CASSSLRAGGNTIYF.

This clone has a handful of counts. Other DNA sequences in this sample translate to the same CDR3. The chain links TRBV29-1 to TRBJ2-2; no reliable D call. V was trimmed by 0 bases and J by 7 bases, leaving 3 bases between them. This CDR3 contains 11 residues. Germline V gene sequence: CDR1 SQVTM, CDR2 ANQGSEA. CDR3 in DNA: TGCAGCGTTGAAGATCGCGGGGAGCTGTTTTTT. Residues: CSVEDRGELFF.

The genes are TRBV5-8 and TRBJ2-7; D might be TRBD2 (8 bases). The ends were cut back, 4 bases at V and 2 bases at J, with 13 bases in the middle. Per the germline V gene, CDR1 is SGHTS and CDR2 is YDEGEE. The CDR3 contains 14 residues. The DNA of the CDR3 is TGTGCCAGCAGCCGACAGGGACTAGCCTACGAGCAGTACTTC. Amino acids: CASSRQGLAYEQYF.

The count of this clone is one. The V gene is TRBV5-1, the J gene TRBJ2-7; TRBD1 might be the D (6 bases). Germline CDR1 and CDR2: SGHRS and YFSETQ. This CDR3 region has 13 residues. Trimming shortened V by 4 bases and J by 7 bases, and 15 bases separated the two germline ends. For the CDR3, the DNA is TGCGCCAGCAGCCAAGCAGGGGCCCTAGAGCAGTACTTC. It is translated as CASSQAGALEQYF.

With respect to this clone: The same CDR3 arises from other DNA sequences in this sample as well. This rearrangement joins TRBV5-1 to TRBJ2-5; tentatively, D is TRBD1 or TRBD2 (5 bases each). V gave up 4 bases and J gave up 4 bases, with 14 bases separating them. The CDR3 consists of 14 residues. Germline V gene data show CDR1 as SGHRS and CDR2 as YFSETQ. This CDR3 reads CASSPGTGGETQYF. Here the CDR3 DNA reads TGCGCCAGCAGCCCGGGGACCGGAGGAGAGACCCAGTACTTC. The full variable domain, its missing parts supplied by reference TRBV5-1 and TRBJ2-5, is KAGVTQTPRYLIKTRGQQVTLSCSPISGHRSVSWYQQTPGQGLQFLFEYFSETQRNKGNFPGRFSGRQFSNSRSEMNVSTLELGDSALYLCASSPGTGGETQYFGPGTRLLVL.

This rearrangement joins TRBV4-3 to TRBJ1-2; D gene unclear. The CDR3 runs to 15 residues. Germline V gives CDR1 LGHNA, CDR2 YSLEER. V was pared by 0 bases and J by 3 bases, with 11 bases between. CDR3 nucleotides: TGCGCCAGCAGCCAAGAGTCGGGTTCGGACTATGGCTACACCTTC. Its protein product is CASSQESGSDYGYTF.

The chain has TRBV7-6 and TRBJ2-7, with 9 bases aligning to TRBD2. CDR1 is SGHVS, CDR2 FNYEAQ, per germline. There are 15 residues in the CDR3. V lost 1 base and J lost 2; bases outside the gene matches: 3. CDR3 amino acids: CASSLDPSGTYEQYF. The CDR3 coding sequence is TGTGCCAGCAGCTTAGATCCTAGCGGGACCTACGAGCAGTACTTC.

The chain recombines TRBV2 with TRBJ2-5, with TRBD2 matching 7 bases. Germline trimming cut 4 bases from V and 1 base from J; bases unmatched to any gene: 3. The CDR3 length is 14 residues. The V gene's germline CDR1 is SNHLY and CDR2 FYNNEI. CDR3 sequence (DNA): TGTGCCAGCAGTGCCCAGCGGGGCCAAGAGACCCAGTACTTC. Amino acids: CASSAQRGQETQYF.

The chain joins TRBV4-3 to TRBJ1-4; TRBD1 might be the D (5 bases). The CDR3 loop spans 17 amino acids. V shed 0 bases and J shed 4 bases, with 15 bases lying between them. Per the germline V gene, CDR1 is LGHNA and CDR2 is YSLEER. The CDR3 loop is CASSQDYGGANNEKLFF. In DNA, the CDR3 is TGCGCCAGCAGCCAAGATTACGGAGGGGCCAATAATGAAAAACTGTTTTTT.

The rearrangement links TRBV11-2 to TRBJ1-1; maybe TRBD1 (6 bases). In germline, CDR1 is SGHAT, CDR2 FQNNGV. The length of the CDR3 is 13 residues. V lost 5 bases to trimming and J lost 7 bases, with 14 bases between them. CDR3 DNA: TGTGCCAGCAGCCTCACCTTAGGGGGTGAAGCTTTCTTT. This encodes CASSLTLGGEAFF.

The V call is TRBV10-1, the J call TRBJ2-1; 10 positions match TRBD2. The junction had 11 bases not matched to a gene; V was cut back by 3 bases and J by 12 bases. Germline CDR1 WNHNN, CDR2 SYGVQD (reference sequence). The CDR3 length is 15 residues. The CDR3 coding sequence is TGCGCCAGCAGTGAAGGGACTAGCGCCGACGGTGGGCAGTTCTTC. Translating it yields CASSEGTSADGGQFF.

The V call is TRBV30, the J call TRBJ2-3; 12 bases line up with TRBD2. Trimming removed 4 bases from V and 10 bases from J; junction bases left unmatched: 15. Germline loops: CDR1 GTSNPN, CDR2 SVGIG (reference sequence). There are 16 residues in the CDR3. This chain's CDR3 is CAWTPGTSGRGRAQYF. DNA of the CDR3: TGTGCCTGGACCCCGGGGACTAGCGGGCGAGGGAGGGCGCAGTATTTT.

The V gene is TRBV2, the J gene TRBJ1-5; unclear D gene. From germline, CDR1 is SNHLY and CDR2 FYNNEI. Deletions cut 3 bases from V and 6 bases from J, with 6 bases between. CDR3 length: 12 residues. The CDR3 protein is CASSEKGQPQHF. In DNA form, the CDR3 reads TGTGCCAGCAGTGAGAAGGGTCAGCCCCAGCATTTT.

The gene calls are TRBV23-1 and TRBJ2-4; 8 positions agree with TRBD1. TRBV23-1 is given ORF status, its function remaining uncertain. The length of the CDR3 is 16 residues. With V trimmed by 4 bases and J by 0 bases, 5 bases remained unmatched. The CDR3 coding sequence is TGCGCCAGCAGTCCGACGGACAGGGTAGCCAAAAACATTCAGTACTTC. Translating gives CASSPTDRVAKNIQYF.